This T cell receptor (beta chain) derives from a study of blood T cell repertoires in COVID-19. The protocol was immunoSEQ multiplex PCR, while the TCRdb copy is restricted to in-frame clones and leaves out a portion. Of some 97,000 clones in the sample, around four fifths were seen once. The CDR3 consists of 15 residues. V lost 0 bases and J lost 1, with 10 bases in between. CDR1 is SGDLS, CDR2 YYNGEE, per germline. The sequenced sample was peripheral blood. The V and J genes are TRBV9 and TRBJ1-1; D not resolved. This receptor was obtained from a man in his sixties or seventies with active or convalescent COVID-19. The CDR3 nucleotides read TGTGCCAGCAGCGTAGGAATGAGGGAGAACACTGAAGCTTTCTTT. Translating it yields CASSVGMRENTEAFF.